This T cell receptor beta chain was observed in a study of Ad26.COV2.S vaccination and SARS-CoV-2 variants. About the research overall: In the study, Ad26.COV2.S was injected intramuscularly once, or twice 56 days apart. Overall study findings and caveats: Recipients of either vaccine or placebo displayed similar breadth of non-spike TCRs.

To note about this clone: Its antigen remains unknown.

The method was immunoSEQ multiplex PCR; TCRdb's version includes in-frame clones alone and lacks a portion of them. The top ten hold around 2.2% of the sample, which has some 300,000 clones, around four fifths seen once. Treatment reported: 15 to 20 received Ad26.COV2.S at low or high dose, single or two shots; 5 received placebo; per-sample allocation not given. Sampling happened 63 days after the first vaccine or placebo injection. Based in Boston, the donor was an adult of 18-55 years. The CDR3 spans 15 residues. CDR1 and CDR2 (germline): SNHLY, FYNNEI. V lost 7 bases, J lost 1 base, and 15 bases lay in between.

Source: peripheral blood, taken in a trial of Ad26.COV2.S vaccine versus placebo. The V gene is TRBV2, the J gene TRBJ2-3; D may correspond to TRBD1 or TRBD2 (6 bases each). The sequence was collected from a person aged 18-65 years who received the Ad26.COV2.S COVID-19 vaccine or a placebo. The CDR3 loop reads CASTPGALRTDTQYF. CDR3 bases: TGTGCCAGCACTCCGGGGGCCCTGCGCACAGATACGCAGTATTTT.